The 15 T cell receptor beta chains given below trace back to one sample, sequenced in a study of blood T cell repertoires in COVID-19. The assay was immunoSEQ multiplex PCR, and TCRdb's table has in-frame clones only and misses some. In the table there are approximately 180,000 clones, approximately 78% of which are singletons. The sample consisted of PBMCs or T cells enriched from blood (not recorded which). The receptors shown here come from a woman aged 45-59 years who had recovered from COVID-19.

This clone has only one observation. The genes are TRBV3-1 (or the pseudogene TRBV3-2) and TRBJ2-3, with D perhaps TRBD2 (5 bases). Deletions cut 2 bases from V and 5 bases from J, with 11 bases between. The germline V gene has CDR1 LGHDT and CDR2 YNNKEL (reference sequence). The CDR3 has 14 amino acids. The CDR3 nucleotides are TGTGCCAGCAGCCAATCTCTAGCAGGAGATACGCAGTATTTT. It yields the protein CASSQSLAGDTQYF.

The V gene is TRBV18, the J gene TRBJ1-1; TRBD1 agrees at 12 bases. Germline CDR1 KGHSH, CDR2 LQKENI. Germline trimming cut 3 bases from V and 6 bases from J; bases unmatched to any gene: 8. This CDR3 contains 16 residues. The CDR3 reads CASSPIPGQGASEAFF. In nucleotides, the CDR3 is TGTGCCAGCTCACCTATACCGGGACAGGGGGCTTCTGAAGCTTTCTTT.

This clone was seen just once. The rearrangement links TRBV9 to TRBJ2-7, with D maybe TRBD1 (5 bases). In germline, CDR1 is SGDLS, CDR2 YYNGEE. V gave up 0 bases and J gave up 0 bases, with 10 bases separating them. This CDR3 region has 15 residues. CDR3 DNA: TGTGCCAGCAGCGTAGGGACACTCAGCTCCTACGAGCAGTACTTC. Protein product: CASSVGTLSSYEQYF. Complete variable domain (other parts from reference TRBV9 and TRBJ2-7): DSGVTQTPKHLITATGQRVTLRCSPRSGDLSVYWYQQSLDQGLQFLIQYYNGEERAKGNILERFSAQQFPDLHSELNLSSLELGDSALYFCASSVGTLSSYEQYFGPGTRLTVT.

The rearrangement joins TRBV7-2 to TRBJ2-7, with 14 bases lining up with TRBD2. The CDR3 totals 16 residues. The V segment lost 1 base and the J segment 4 bases; nucleotides outside the gene matches: 3. Germline V CDR1 and CDR2: SGHTA, FQGNSA. CDR3 DNA sequence: TGTGCCAGCAGCTTAGGACTAGCGGGAGGGGGGTACGAGCAGTACTTC. Its translation: CASSLGLAGGGYEQYF. The full variable domain, rest sourced from reference TRBV7-2 and TRBJ2-7, is GAGVSQSPSNKVTEKGKDVELRCDPISGHTALYWYRQSLGQGLEFLIYFQGNSAPDKSGLPSDRFSAERTGGSVSTLTIQRTQQEDSAVYLCASSLGLAGGGYEQYFGPGTRLTVT.

V usage is TRBV19 and J usage is TRBJ2-5; no clear D. The V end lost 3 bases, the J end lost 2 bases, and 13 bases lay between the germline ends. Germline CDR1 and CDR2: LNHDA and SQIVND (reference sequence). This CDR3 comprises 15 residues. Written as DNA, the CDR3 is TGTGCCAGTAGTATGGTAGCCGGCGGACAAGAGACCCAGTACTTC. It codes for CASSMVAGGQETQYF.

This clone appeared a single time. V usage is TRBV28 and J usage is TRBJ2-2; 8 bases are shared with TRBD2. The CDR3 sequence is 15 residues long. The J segment lost 0 bases and the V segment lost 6 bases, leaving 3 bases of the junction unmatched. Germline loops: CDR1 MDHEN, CDR2 SYDVKM. CDR3 DNA: TGTGCCAGCAGCGCGGGGGGCTCGAACACCGGGGAGCTGTTTTTT. Its translation: CASSAGGSNTGELFF.

This clone was seen more than once but under ten times. This sequence joins TRBV10-2 and TRBJ1-2; D not certain. Trimming pared 4 bases from V and 4 bases from J, leaving 10 bases between. CDR1 and CDR2 from the germline V gene are WSHSY and SAAADI. This CDR3 region has 13 residues. CDR3 region: CASSGVGGYGYTF. The CDR3 coding sequence is TGCGCCAGCAGTGGGGTGGGAGGCTATGGCTACACCTTC.

V gene TRBV5-1 combines with J gene TRBJ1-1; TRBD1 might be the D (6 bases). The CDR3 sequence is 14 residues long. The V and J ends lost 4 bases and 3 bases respectively, with 13 bases between them. The germline CDR1 and CDR2 sequences are SGHRS and YFSETQ. The CDR3 coding sequence is TGCGCCAGCAGCGTGACAGGCCGGGACACTGAAGCTTTCTTT. The encoded protein is CASSVTGRDTEAFF.

The chain employs TRBV27 and TRBJ1-3; the D is unclear. The CDR3 is made up of 15 amino acids. The V gene lost 8 bases and the J gene lost 4 bases, with 18 bases spanning the gap. The germline V gene encodes CDR1 MNHEY and CDR2 SMNVEV (reference sequence). The CDR3 region is CASSPGMTTGNTIYF. CDR3 bases: TGTGCCAGCTCTCCCGGAATGACAACCGGAAACACCATATATTTT.

This clone has a count of ten or more. This chain uses TRBV7-2 with TRBJ2-6; D is ambiguous. Germline CDR1 SGHTA, CDR2 FQGNSA. Trimming took off 4 bases at V and 6 bases at J, with 4 bases between the two ends. The CDR3 loop spans 12 amino acids. CDR3 protein: CASSSLANVLTF. In DNA, the CDR3 is TGTGCCAGCAGCTCCCTGGCCAACGTCCTGACTTTC.

V gene TRBV18 combines with J gene TRBJ2-1, with TRBD2 as a possible D gene (6 bases). Germline V CDR1 and CDR2: KGHSH, LQKENI. V was clipped by 3 bases and J by 4 bases, with 10 bases between them. This CDR3 spans 14 amino acids. The CDR3 DNA reads as TGTGCCAGCTCACCGGGACTTTCTTACAATGAGCAGTTCTTC. It encodes CASSPGLSYNEQFF.

The CDR3: CASSIAGANQPQHF. CDR3 coding DNA: TGTGCCAGTAGTATCGCAGGGGCGAATCAGCCCCAGCATTTT. The chain has TRBV19 and TRBJ1-5; possibly TRBD1 for D (6 bases). Germline V lookup: CDR1 LNHDA, CDR2 SQIVND (reference sequence). Trimming left V 3 bases short and J 4 bases short, with 10 bases between. This CDR3 comprises 14 residues.

There are a few counts of this clone. This chain links TRBV28 with TRBJ1-5, with 9 bases fitting TRBD1. V lost 6 bases, J lost 6 bases, and 6 bases stayed unmatched. Germline V gene sequence: CDR1 MDHEN, CDR2 SYDVKM. The CDR3 extends over 14 amino acids. The CDR3 region is CASSLTGGSQPQHF. The CDR3 DNA reads as TGTGCCAGCAGCCTAACAGGGGGCAGTCAGCCCCAGCATTTT.

The V gene is TRBV24-1, the J gene TRBJ1-5; 7 bases match TRBD1. The germline CDR1 and CDR2 sequences are KGHDR and SFDVKD. Losses at the gene ends were 4 bases for V and 12 bases for J; bases not matched to a gene: 8. The CDR3 extends over 13 amino acids. The CDR3 DNA is TGTGCCACCAGTGAGCCGCAGGGGGATCACCAGCATTTT. Translating it yields CATSEPQGDHQHF.

V is TRBV19 and J is TRBJ2-1; TRBD2 agrees at 10 bases. CDR1 is LNHDA, CDR2 SQIVND, per germline (reference sequence). CDR3 size: 15 residues. Germline trimming cut 6 bases from V and 3 bases from J; bases unmatched to any gene: 5. The DNA of the CDR3 is TGTGCCAGTAGCGGACTAGCGGCCGACTACAATGAGCAGTTCTTC. Its protein is CASSGLAADYNEQFF.